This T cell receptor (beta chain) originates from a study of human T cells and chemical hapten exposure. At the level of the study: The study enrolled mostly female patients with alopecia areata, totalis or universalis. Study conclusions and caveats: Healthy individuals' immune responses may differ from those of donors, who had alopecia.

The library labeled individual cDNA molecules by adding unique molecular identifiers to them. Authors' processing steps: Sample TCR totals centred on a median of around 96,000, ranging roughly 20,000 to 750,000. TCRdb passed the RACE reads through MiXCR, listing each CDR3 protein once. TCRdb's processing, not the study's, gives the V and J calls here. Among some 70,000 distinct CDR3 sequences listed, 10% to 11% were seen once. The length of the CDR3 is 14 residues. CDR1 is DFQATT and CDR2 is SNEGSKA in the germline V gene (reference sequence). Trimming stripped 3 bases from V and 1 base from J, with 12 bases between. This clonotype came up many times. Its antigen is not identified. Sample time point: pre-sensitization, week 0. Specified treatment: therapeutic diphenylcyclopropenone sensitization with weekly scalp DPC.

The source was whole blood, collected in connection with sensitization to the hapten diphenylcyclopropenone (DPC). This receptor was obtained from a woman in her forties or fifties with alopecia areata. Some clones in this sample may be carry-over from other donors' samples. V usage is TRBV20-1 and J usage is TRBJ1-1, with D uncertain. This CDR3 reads CSASPQAQNTEAFF. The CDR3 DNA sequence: TGCAGTGCTAGCCCCCAGGCTCAGAACACTGAAGCTTTCTTT.